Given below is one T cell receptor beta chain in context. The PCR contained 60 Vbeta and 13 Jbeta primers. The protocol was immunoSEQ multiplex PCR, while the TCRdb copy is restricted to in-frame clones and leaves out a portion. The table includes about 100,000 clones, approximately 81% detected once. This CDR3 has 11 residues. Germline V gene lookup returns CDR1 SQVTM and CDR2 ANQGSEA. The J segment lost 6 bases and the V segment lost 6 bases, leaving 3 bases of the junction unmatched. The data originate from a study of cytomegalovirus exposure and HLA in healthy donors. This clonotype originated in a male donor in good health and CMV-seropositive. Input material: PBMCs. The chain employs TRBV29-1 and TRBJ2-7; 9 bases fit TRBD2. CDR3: CSVERGAEQYF. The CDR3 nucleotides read TGCAGCGTCGAGCGGGGGGCCGAGCAGTACTTC.